This TCR beta chain derives from a study of blood T cells in healthy people across ages. Together with a sample-barcoded 5' primer, a J-beta primer mix was included in a second PCR lasting roughly 7 to 11 cycles. TCRdb reprocessed the 5' RACE reads with MiXCR, giving one entry per CDR3 protein. The table shows approximately 800,000 distinct CDR3 sequences, with 35% to 60% occurring only once. This clonotype turned up a few times. Its target is unknown. Whole-study results and caveats: Both higher diversity and more naive CD4+ cells marked long-lived donors when set against aged donors.

CDR3 length: 13 residues. V was trimmed by 6 bases and J by 0 bases, leaving 11 bases between them. Germline CDR1 and CDR2: DFQATT and SNEGSKA (reference sequence). V gene TRBV20-1 combines with J gene TRBJ1-1, with D possibly being TRBD1 (5 bases). Sample: blood. This TCR came from a man at least 80 years old in good health. CDR3 in DNA: TGCAGTGCACCGAGACAGCTGAACACTGAAGCTTTCTTT. Its protein is CSAPRQLNTEAFF.